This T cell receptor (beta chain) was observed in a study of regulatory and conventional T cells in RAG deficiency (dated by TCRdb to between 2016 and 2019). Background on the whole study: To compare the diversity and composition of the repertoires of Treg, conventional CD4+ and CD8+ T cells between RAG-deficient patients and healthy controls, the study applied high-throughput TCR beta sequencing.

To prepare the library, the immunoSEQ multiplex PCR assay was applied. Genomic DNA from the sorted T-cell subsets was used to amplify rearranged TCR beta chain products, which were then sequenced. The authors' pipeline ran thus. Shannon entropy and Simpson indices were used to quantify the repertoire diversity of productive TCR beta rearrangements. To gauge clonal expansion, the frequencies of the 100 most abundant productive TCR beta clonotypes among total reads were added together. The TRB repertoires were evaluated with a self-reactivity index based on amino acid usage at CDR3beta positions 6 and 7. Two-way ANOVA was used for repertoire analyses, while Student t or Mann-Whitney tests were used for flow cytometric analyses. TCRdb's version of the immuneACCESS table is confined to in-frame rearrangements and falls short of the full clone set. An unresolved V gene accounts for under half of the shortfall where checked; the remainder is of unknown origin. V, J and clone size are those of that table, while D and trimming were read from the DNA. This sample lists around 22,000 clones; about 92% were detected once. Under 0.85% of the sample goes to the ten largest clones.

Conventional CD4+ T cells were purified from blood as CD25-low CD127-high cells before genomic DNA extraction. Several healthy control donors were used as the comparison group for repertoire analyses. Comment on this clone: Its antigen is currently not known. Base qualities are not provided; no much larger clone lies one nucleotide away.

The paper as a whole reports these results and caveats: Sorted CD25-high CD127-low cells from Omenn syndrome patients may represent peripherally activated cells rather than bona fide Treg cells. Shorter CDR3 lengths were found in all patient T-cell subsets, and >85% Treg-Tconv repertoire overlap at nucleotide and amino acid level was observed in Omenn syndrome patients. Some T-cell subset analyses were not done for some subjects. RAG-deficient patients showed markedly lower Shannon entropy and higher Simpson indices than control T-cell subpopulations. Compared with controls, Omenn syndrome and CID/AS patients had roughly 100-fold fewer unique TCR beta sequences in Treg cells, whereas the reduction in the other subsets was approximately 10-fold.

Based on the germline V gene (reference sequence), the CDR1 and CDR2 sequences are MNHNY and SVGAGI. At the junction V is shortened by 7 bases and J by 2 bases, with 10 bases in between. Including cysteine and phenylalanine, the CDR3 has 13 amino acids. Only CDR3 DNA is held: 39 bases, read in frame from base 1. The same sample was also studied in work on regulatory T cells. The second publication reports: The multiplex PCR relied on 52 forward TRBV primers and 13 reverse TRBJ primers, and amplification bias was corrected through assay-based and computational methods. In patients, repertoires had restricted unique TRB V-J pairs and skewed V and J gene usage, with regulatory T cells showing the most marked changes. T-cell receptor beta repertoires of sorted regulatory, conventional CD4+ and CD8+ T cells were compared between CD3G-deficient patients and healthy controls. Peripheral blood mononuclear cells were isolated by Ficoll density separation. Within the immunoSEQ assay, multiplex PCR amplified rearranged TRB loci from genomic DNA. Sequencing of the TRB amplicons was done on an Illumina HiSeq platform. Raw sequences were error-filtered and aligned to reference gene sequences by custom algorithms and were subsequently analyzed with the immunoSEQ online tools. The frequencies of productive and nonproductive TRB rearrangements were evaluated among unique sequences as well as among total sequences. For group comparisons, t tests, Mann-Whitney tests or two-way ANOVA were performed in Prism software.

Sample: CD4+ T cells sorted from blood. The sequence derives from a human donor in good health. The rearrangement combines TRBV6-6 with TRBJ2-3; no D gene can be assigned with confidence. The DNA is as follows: TGTGCCAGCACGGGTCTCAACACAGATACGCAGTATTTT. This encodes CASTGLNTDTQYF.